Listed here are 20 T cell receptor beta chains from one sample, sequenced in a study of early stage breast cancer tumors. Sequencing was performed with immunoSEQ multiplex PCR; in TCRdb, only in-frame clones are kept and a portion is missing. The sample carries around 40,000 clones, about 68% recorded once. Sequencing was done on a sample of blood. Receptor source: a person between 55 and 69 years old with breast cancer.

V gene TRBV9 combines with J gene TRBJ2-3; tentatively, D is TRBD2 (7 bases). Trimming shortened V by 0 bases and J by 5 bases, and 16 bases separated the two germline ends. CDR3 length equals 16 residues. Looked up from germline, CDR1 is SGDLS and CDR2 is YYNGEE. CDR3 DNA: TGTGCCAGCAGCGTAGTTGGGGGGGGCAGAGGAGATACGCAGTATTTT. Its translation is CASSVVGGGRGDTQYF.

The V call is TRBV5-1, the J call TRBJ2-3; TRBD2 is a possible D gene (6 bases). V dropped 4 bases and J dropped 0 bases, with 9 bases sitting between them. Germline V gene data show CDR1 as SGHRS and CDR2 as YFSETQ. The CDR3 consists of 14 residues. The CDR3 sequence: CASSEGLSTDTQYF. CDR3 coding DNA: TGCGCCAGCAGCGAGGGACTGAGCACAGATACGCAGTATTTT.

The sample holds one count of this clone. V and J are TRBV7-9 and TRBJ1-5; D call uncertain. V shed 5 bases and J shed 6 bases, with 14 bases lying between them. CDR3 size: 14 residues. The germline gives CDR1 SEHNR, CDR2 FQNEAQ (reference sequence). For the CDR3, the DNA is TGTGCCAGCAGCCCTGGCCAGTTCAGTCAGCCCCAGCATTTT. Its protein product is CASSPGQFSQPQHF.

The chain is built from TRBV19 and TRBJ1-5; 8 nucleotides match TRBD1. V was clipped by 5 bases and J by 0 bases; unmatched bases: 9. This CDR3 spans 17 amino acids. CDR1 is LNHDA, CDR2 SQIVND, per germline (reference sequence). CDR3 DNA sequence: TGTGCCAGTAGTCCAGGACAGGGCTTTTATAGCAATCAGCCCCAGCATTTT. This gives the protein CASSPGQGFYSNQPQHF.

V is TRBV5-5 and J is TRBJ2-2; the D gene could be TRBD1 or TRBD2 (5 bases each). Between the trimmed V and J ends, which lost 4 bases and 1 base, there was a span of 14 bases. The CDR3 is made up of 16 amino acids. The germline V gene has CDR1 SGHKS and CDR2 YYEKEE (reference sequence). The CDR3 loop reads CASSPPGTVNTGELFF. The DNA for the CDR3 is TGTGCCAGCAGCCCCCCCGGGACGGTGAACACCGGGGAGCTGTTTTTT.

The chain recombines TRBV2 with TRBJ1-3; D is perhaps TRBD1 (6 bases). Trimming left V 5 bases short and J 14 bases short, with 16 bases between. Germline V gene sequence: CDR1 SNHLY, CDR2 FYNNEI. The CDR3 is made up of 12 amino acids. CDR3 sequence (DNA): TGTGCCAGCAGTCAACAGGGACGACTTGTATATTTT. This codes for CASSQQGRLVYF.

The chain combines TRBV5-1 with TRBJ2-3; a weak D match, TRBD1 (7 bases). The germline V and J ends were trimmed by 4 bases and 8 bases, with 17 bases remaining between them. CDR3 length: 14 residues. Germline CDR1 SGHRS, CDR2 YFSETQ. The DNA of the CDR3 is TGCGCCAGCAGCCCCGGACAGGAGGAGGGTACGCAGTATTTT. Translating it yields CASSPGQEEGTQYF.

V and J are TRBV7-9 and TRBJ1-1; a possible D gene is TRBD1 (5 bases). The germline V and J ends were trimmed by 1 base and 3 bases, with 6 bases remaining between them. The V gene's germline CDR1 is SEHNR and CDR2 FQNEAQ (reference sequence). CDR3 size: 13 residues. The CDR3 region is CASSLVGDTEAFF. CDR3 DNA sequence: TGTGCCAGCAGCTTAGTGGGGGACACTGAAGCTTTCTTT.

The chain employs TRBV28 and TRBJ2-5, with 9 bases matching TRBD2. The CDR3 has 14 amino acids. The germline V gene has CDR1 MDHEN and CDR2 SYDVKM. The J segment lost 5 bases and the V segment lost 2 bases, leaving 3 bases of the junction unmatched. CDR3 region: CASSLAGGEETQYF. CDR3 in DNA: TGTGCCAGCAGTTTAGCGGGAGGGGAGGAGACCCAGTACTTC. Based on the CDR3 plus reference TRBV28 and TRBJ2-5, the full variable domain is DVKVTQSSRYLVKRTGEKVFLECVQDMDHENMFWYRQDPGLGLRLIYFSYDVKMKEKGDIPEGYSVSREKKERFSLILESASTNQTSMYLCASSLAGGEETQYFGPGTRLLVL.

This clone occurred once. The chain combines TRBV6-1 with TRBJ1-1; D ambiguous. CDR1 and CDR2 (germline): MNHNS, SASEGT. V lost 2 bases to trimming and J lost 9 bases, with 7 bases between them. CDR3 length: 11 residues. The CDR3 DNA is TGTGCCAGCAGTGAAAGGTCCCAAGCTTTCTTT. Translated, it gives CASSERSQAFF.

This clone occurred a few times. The rearrangement links TRBV27 to TRBJ1-2; no clear D gene. From germline, CDR1 is MNHEY and CDR2 SMNVEV (reference sequence). This CDR3 contains 14 residues. V was clipped by 0 bases and J by 8 bases, with 13 bases between them. As DNA, the CDR3 is TGTGCCAGCAGTTTATCGACGGGCGTGGGAGGCTACACCTTC. Translation: CASSLSTGVGGYTF.

This chain uses TRBV7-2 with TRBJ1-6; 7 bases are a match to TRBD1. With 4 bases clipped from V and 10 bases from J, the junction kept 13 bases outside the gene matches. The CDR3 extends over 16 amino acids. Per the germline V gene, CDR1 is SGHTA and CDR2 is FQGNSA. The chain's CDR3 is CASSSQGVSIQSPLHF. The CDR3 DNA reads TGTGCCAGCAGCTCGCAGGGGGTTTCAATCCAATCACCCCTCCACTTT.

The V call is TRBV7-9, the J call TRBJ2-7, with 9 bases matching TRBD1. With V trimmed by 4 bases and J by 6 bases, 10 bases remained unmatched. This CDR3 is 15 amino acids long. In germline, CDR1 is SEHNR, CDR2 FQNEAQ (reference sequence). The CDR3 DNA is TGTGCCAGCAGCTGGTTGGCAGGACAGGGGTCCGAGCAGTACTTC. It encodes CASSWLAGQGSEQYF. The full variable domain, its missing parts supplied by reference TRBV7-9 and TRBJ2-7, is DTGVSQNPRHKITKRGQNVTFRCDPISEHNRLYWYRQTLGQGPEFLTYFQNEAQLEKSRLLSDRFSAERPKGSFSTLEIQRTEQGDSAMYLCASSWLAGQGSEQYFGPGTRLTVT.

This clone was counted once. Written as DNA, the CDR3 is TGTGCCAGCAGCCAACCCGGGTATAGCGGCTACACCTTC. Its protein is CASSQPGYSGYTF. V is TRBV7-6 and J is TRBJ1-2; D not certain. CDR1 SGHVS and CDR2 FNYEAQ come from the germline V gene. The CDR3 has 13 amino acids. With 5 bases removed from V and 8 bases from J, the gap between germline ends came to 15 bases.

This chain connects TRBV6-1 to TRBJ2-7; D is perhaps TRBD1 or TRBD2 (5 bases each). The V and J ends lost 6 bases and 3 bases respectively, with 12 bases between them. The V gene's germline CDR1 is MNHNS and CDR2 SASEGT. The CDR3 sequence is 13 residues long. CDR3 protein: CASSAIGGYEQYF. In nucleotides, the CDR3 is TGTGCCAGCAGCGCCATTGGGGGCTACGAGCAGTACTTC.

The J gene is TRBJ1-6, the V gene TRBV7-9, with a weak D call TRBD1 (5 bases). The germline V gene encodes CDR1 SEHNR and CDR2 FQNEAQ (reference sequence). The ends were cut back, 5 bases at V and 14 bases at J, with 25 bases in the middle. The CDR3 totals 16 residues. The CDR3 protein is CASSTNQYGAERTLHF. The DNA for the CDR3 is TGTGCCAGCAGCACCAACCAGTATGGGGCCGAGAGAACCCTCCACTTT.

The chain combines TRBV11-1 with TRBJ2-5; D might be TRBD1 (6 bases). CDR1 and CDR2 (germline): SGHAT, FQDESV (reference sequence). The length of the CDR3 is 13 residues. The V end was cut by 1 base, the J end by 7 bases, with 10 bases between. CDR3 amino acids: CASSLGTVGTQYF. The CDR3 bases are TGTGCCAGCAGCTTAGGGACAGTGGGGACCCAGTACTTC.

This chain uses TRBV18 with TRBJ1-2, with unresolved D. Trimming stripped 2 bases from V and 5 bases from J, with 12 bases between. Per the germline V gene, CDR1 is KGHSH and CDR2 is LQKENI. CDR3 length: 14 residues. Here the CDR3 reads CASSPSVKEYGYTF. CDR3 DNA: TGTGCCAGCTCACCAAGTGTGAAGGAATATGGCTACACCTTC.

This clone was detected once. The chain joins TRBV6-1 to TRBJ2-6; D gene unclear. CDR3 length: 13 residues. The germline V gene has CDR1 MNHNS and CDR2 SASEGT. Deletions cut 6 bases from V and 0 bases from J, with 3 bases between. CDR3 protein: CASRSSGANVLTF. CDR3 in DNA: TGTGCCAGCAGGAGCTCTGGGGCCAACGTCCTGACTTTC.

The chain uses TRBV7-9 and TRBJ1-3; D gene ambiguous. The CDR3 is 13 residues long. Germline V gene data show CDR1 as SEHNR and CDR2 as FQNEAQ (reference sequence). The ends were cut back, 0 bases at V and 6 bases at J, with 6 bases in the middle. The CDR3 is CASSLARLNTIYF. In DNA, the CDR3 is TGTGCCAGCAGCTTAGCCCGCTTAAACACCATATATTTT. Drawing the rest from reference TRBV7-9 and TRBJ1-3, the complete variable domain is DTGVSQNPRHKITKRGQNVTFRCDPISEHNRLYWYRQTLGQGPEFLTYFQNEAQLEKSRLLSDRFSAERPKGSFSTLEIQRTEQGDSAMYLCASSLARLNTIYFGEGSWLTVV.